This T cell receptor beta chain was identified during a study of T cell repertoires in cytomegalovirus infection. Whole-study context: The authors relied on CMV epitopes, both recently identified HLA-C-restricted and well-studied HLA-B-restricted. Matching HLA type and CMV infection were both indicated by public TCR beta signatures.

A remark on this clonotype: Its target is not known.

The CDR3 has 18 residues. Germline assignment: CDR1 SGHVS and CDR2 FNYEAQ. V was clipped by 4 bases and J by 0 bases; unmatched bases: 12. TCRdb called the reads again in MiXCR, with one record for every CDR3 protein. The sample records hundreds of thousands of distinct CDR3 sequences, around 31% being singletons. The sequences come from cultured CD8+ T cells from PBMCs, collected from culture after CMV antigen stimulation. The receptor's source is a human donor in good health (CMV status not recorded). Some clones in this sample may be carry-over from other donors' samples. The chain is built from TRBV7-6 and TRBJ2-7; 10 bases are shared with TRBD2. CDR3: CASSSKRLAGVPSYEQYF. The DNA of the CDR3 is TGTGCCAGCAGCTCAAAGCGGCTAGCGGGGGTTCCCTCCTACGAGCAGTACTTC.